This T cell receptor (beta chain) was documented in a study of blood T cell repertoires in COVID-19. V lost 5 bases and J lost 0; bases outside the gene matches: 9. Per the germline V gene, CDR1 is SEHNR and CDR2 is FQNEAQ (reference sequence). There are 16 residues in the CDR3. The method was immunoSEQ multiplex PCR; TCRdb's version includes in-frame clones alone and lacks a portion of them. The sample yields a few hundred thousand clones, roughly 85% seen once. Source material: PBMCs or T cells enriched from blood (not recorded which). The rearrangement links TRBV7-9 to TRBJ1-2, with 7 bases lining up with TRBD1. This TCR was sampled from a man aged 25-45 years who had recovered from COVID-19. In DNA, the CDR3 is TGTGCCAGCAGCACAGACAGGGCCCCCCCTAACTATGGCTACACCTTC. Its protein is CASSTDRAPPNYGYTF.